Below are 13 T cell receptor beta chains sequenced from a single sample in a study of T-cell memory formation after mild COVID-19. TCRdb ran MiXCR on the 5' RACE reads and lists one entry per CDR3 protein. The table lists 470,000 or so distinct CDR3 sequences, roughly 20% of them singletons, with roughly 8.4% in the top ten. Sequenced: PBMCs or a T cell subset sorted from them (not recorded which). These receptors were obtained from an adult woman who had mild COVID-19 (a few samples of this study predate the infection). Cell type and time point are not known.

This clonotype was detected a few times. The chain carries TRBV7-2 and TRBJ2-5, with D unclear. The germline CDR1 and CDR2 sequences are SGHTA and FQGNSA. The CDR3 spans 16 residues. V lost 3 bases to trimming and J lost 0 bases, with 14 bases between them. CDR3 coding DNA: TGTGCCAGCAGCTTCAGAAGGCCCCGAGACCAAGAGACCCAGTACTTC. As protein: CASSFRRPRDQETQYF.

This chain uses TRBV4-2 with TRBJ2-4; 7 bases fit TRBD1. CDR3 length: 17 amino acids. CDR1 is LGHNA, CDR2 YNFKEQ, per germline. The V gene end was trimmed by 2 bases and the J gene end by 3 bases; junction bases not matched to a gene: 10. The CDR3 loop reads CASSQPPRDRGKNIQYF. The CDR3 DNA follows: TGTGCCAGCAGCCAACCTCCCCGGGACAGAGGCAAAAACATTCAGTACTTC.

The V call is TRBV9, the J call TRBJ2-1; perhaps TRBD1 as D (7 bases). Germline CDR1 and CDR2: SGDLS and YYNGEE. The length of the CDR3 is 16 residues. The V and J ends lost 4 bases and 7 bases respectively, with 21 bases between them. CDR3 amino acids: CASSSGGGLARNEQFF. CDR3 sequence (DNA): TGTGCCAGCAGCTCAGGGGGAGGTCTAGCTAGGAATGAGCAGTTCTTC.

This clonotype was seen repeatedly, ten times or more. CDR3 coding DNA: TGTGCCAGCAGGGGTTTTAACGAAAAACTGTTTTTT. Translating gives CASRGFNEKLFF. V usage is TRBV7-9 and J usage is TRBJ1-4; D ambiguous. Per germline, CDR1 SEHNR and CDR2 FQNEAQ (reference sequence). The CDR3 length is 12 residues. V gave up 6 bases and J gave up 8 bases, with 10 bases separating them. Variable domain in full (rest from reference TRBV7-9 and TRBJ1-4): DTGVSQNPRHKITKRGQNVTFRCDPISEHNRLYWYRQTLGQGPEFLTYFQNEAQLEKSRLLSDRFSAERPKGSFSTLEIQRTEQGDSAMYLCASRGFNEKLFFGSGTQLSVL.

The V gene is TRBV7-8, the J gene TRBJ1-3; D unresolved. CDR1 and CDR2 (germline): SGHVS, FQNEAQ. The CDR3 has 13 residues. The V gene lost 6 bases and the J gene lost 6 bases, with 12 bases spanning the gap. The CDR3 region has the DNA TGTGCCAGCAGAACCTGGGAGGCAAACACCATATATTTT. Translating gives CASRTWEANTIYF.

The V call is TRBV4-2, the J call TRBJ2-1, with 12 bases matching TRBD2. CDR1 LGHNA and CDR2 YNFKEQ come from the germline V gene. The CDR3 sequence is 17 residues long. The V segment lost 0 bases and the J segment 5 bases; nucleotides outside the gene matches: 5. The CDR3 DNA follows: TGTGCCAGCAGCCAAGATCGGACTAGCGGGAACGACAATGAGCAGTTCTTC. Protein: CASSQDRTSGNDNEQFF.

The gene calls are TRBV9 and TRBJ2-2, with a possible D match to TRBD1 (6 bases). Per the germline V gene, CDR1 is SGDLS and CDR2 is YYNGEE. The CDR3 loop spans 17 amino acids. Trimming removed 0 bases at V and 0 bases at J, with 12 bases between. CDR3 sequence: CASSVGPGHANTGELFF. The CDR3 region has the DNA TGTGCCAGCAGCGTAGGACCGGGACACGCGAACACCGGGGAGCTGTTTTTT.

This clonotype was seen only once. V and J are TRBV20-1 and TRBJ2-7; TRBD1 agrees at 10 bases. This CDR3 has 16 amino acids. Germline CDR1 and CDR2: DFQATT and SNEGSKA (reference sequence). Losses at the gene ends were 1 base for V and 4 bases for J; bases not matched to a gene: 10. The CDR3 loop reads CSARGHSGQGIYEQYF. In nucleotides, the CDR3 is TGCAGTGCTAGAGGCCACTCGGGACAGGGGATATACGAGCAGTACTTC.

This clonotype has only a few counts. The rearrangement links TRBV4-3 to TRBJ2-7; 7 bases agree with TRBD2. There are 16 residues in the CDR3. The junction had 5 bases not matched to a gene; V was cut back by 0 bases and J by 0 bases. Germline assignment: CDR1 LGHNA and CDR2 YSLEER. The CDR3 reads CASSQDLGGSSYEQYF. CDR3 nucleotides: TGCGCCAGCAGCCAAGATTTGGGCGGGAGCTCCTACGAGCAGTACTTC.

This clonotype was seen a handful of times. The V gene is TRBV5-1, the J gene TRBJ2-4, with TRBD1 matching 7 bases. The J segment lost 0 bases and the V segment lost 4 bases, leaving 7 bases of the junction unmatched. CDR1 and CDR2 (germline): SGHRS, YFSETQ. The length of the CDR3 is 16 residues. The CDR3 coding sequence is TGCGCCAGCAGCCAGGCAGGGGGTCAAGCCAAAAACATTCAGTACTTC. It encodes CASSQAGGQAKNIQYF.

This clonotype was found a few times. DNA of the CDR3: TGCGCCAGCAGCCAAGATCGAAAGGGGGGCGCTTTCTTT. Amino acid sequence: CASSQDRKGGAFF. The chain employs TRBV4-1 and TRBJ1-1; maybe TRBD1 (6 bases). Trimming pared 0 bases from V and 11 bases from J, leaving 13 bases between. CDR1 and CDR2 (germline): MGHRA, YSYEKL. This CDR3 comprises 13 residues.

This clonotype has just a few counts. The CDR3 is CATSDHPGGGDTGELFF. The CDR3 DNA reads as TGTGCCACCAGTGATCATCCCGGGGGAGGTGACACCGGGGAGCTGTTTTTT. This chain connects TRBV24-1 to TRBJ2-2; a weak D match, TRBD2 (6 bases). The CDR3 spans 17 residues. Between the trimmed V and J ends, which lost 3 bases and 3 bases, there was a span of 16 bases. CDR1 KGHDR and CDR2 SFDVKD come from the germline V gene.

This clonotype was counted a few times. This chain joins TRBV7-9 and TRBJ1-6, with D possibly being TRBD1 (5 bases). The CDR3 is 17 residues long. Germline assignment: CDR1 SEHNR and CDR2 FQNEAQ (reference sequence). V lost 5 bases, J lost 8 bases, and 22 bases lay in between. The chain's CDR3 is CASSLATFDSIYSPLHF. DNA of the CDR3: TGTGCCAGCAGCCTCGCTACGTTCGACAGCATCTATTCACCCCTCCACTTT.